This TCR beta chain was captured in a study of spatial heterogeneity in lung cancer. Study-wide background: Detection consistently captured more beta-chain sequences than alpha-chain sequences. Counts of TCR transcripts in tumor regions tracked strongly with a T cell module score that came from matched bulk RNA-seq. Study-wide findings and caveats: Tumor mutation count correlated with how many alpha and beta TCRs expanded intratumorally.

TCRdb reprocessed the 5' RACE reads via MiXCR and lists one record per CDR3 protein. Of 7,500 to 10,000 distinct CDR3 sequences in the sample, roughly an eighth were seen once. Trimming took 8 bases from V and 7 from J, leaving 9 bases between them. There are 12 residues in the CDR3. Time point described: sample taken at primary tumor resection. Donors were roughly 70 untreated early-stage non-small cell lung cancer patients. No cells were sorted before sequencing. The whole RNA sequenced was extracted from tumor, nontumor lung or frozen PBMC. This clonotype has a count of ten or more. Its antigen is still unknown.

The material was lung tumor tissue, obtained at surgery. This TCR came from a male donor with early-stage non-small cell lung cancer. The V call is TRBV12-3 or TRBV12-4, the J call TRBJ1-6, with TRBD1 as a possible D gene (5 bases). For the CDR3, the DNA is TGTGCCAGCGGGACCCAGAATTCACCCCTCCACTTT. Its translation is CASGTQNSPLHF.